This note documents a single T cell receptor (beta chain) sequence. The target antigen is unknown. The source of the sample is a study of T cell responses to AZD1222 COVID-19 vaccine. Here immunoSEQ multiplex PCR was the method, and the copy in TCRdb shows in-frame clones only, minus some. The table includes some 100,000 clones, approximately 90% detected once. The CDR3 totals 15 residues. The germline gives CDR1 LNHDA, CDR2 SQIVND (reference sequence). V was pared by 7 bases and J by 1 base, with 14 bases between. General study findings and limits: Mostly white British, mostly female donors; authors suggested clonal diversity may be underestimated. Seropositive status at baseline applied to only a handful of AZD1222 recipients.

The chain couples TRBV19 to TRBJ2-1; weak D call: TRBD2 (5 bases). The source material was peripheral blood, sampled on day 0 of AZD1222 vaccination. The sequence was obtained from an adult in good health. CDR3 residues: CASTGEEASYNEQFF. CDR3 DNA: TGTGCCAGTACCGGGGAAGAAGCGTCCTACAATGAGCAGTTCTTC.